The rows below give T cell receptor beta chains drawn from one sample of a study of cytomegalovirus exposure and HLA in healthy donors. Some clones are missing from TCRdb's copy, which holds only in-frame ones; the method was immunoSEQ multiplex PCR. The table shows roughly 120,000 clones, with 74% occurring only once. The specimen was PBMCs. All receptors come from a woman aged 45-65 years in good health and CMV-seropositive. Each CDR3 is given with its conserved first and last residue.

j_call,v_call,cdr3_aa
TRBJ1-2,TRBV5-6,CASSRTGGYGYTF
TRBJ2-1,TRBV5-1,CASAQTGGLNEQFF
TRBJ1-1,TRBV18,CASSPPVNTEAFF
TRBJ1-3,TRBV4-3,CASSRRDKQNDGNTIYF
TRBJ1-6,TRBV5-1,CASSTGTGSTSPLHF
TRBJ2-2,TRBV4-3,CASSPTGAGELFF
TRBJ1-4,TRBV4-3,CASSQGEGVEKLFF
TRBJ2-7,TRBV5-6,CASTQQGLSYEQYF
TRBJ2-6,TRBV7-8,CASSARTAGANVLTF
TRBJ2-1,TRBV11-1,CASSGLGVAYNEQFF
TRBJ2-7,TRBV7-8,CASTEILDPSYEQYF
TRBJ2-2,TRBV9,CASSETGFNTGELFF
TRBJ1-5,TRBV7-2,CASSWRKGAEQPQHF
TRBJ1-1,TRBV18,CASSYVEGTGLGVSFF
TRBJ2-2,TRBV9,CASSVAGLPNTGELFF
TRBJ1-1,TRBV5-1,CASSLAGNTEAFF
TRBJ1-6,TRBV6-6,CASSLVDRVGSPLHF
TRBJ2-7,TRBV7-2,CASSLVGGTGPYEQYF
TRBJ2-1,TRBV28,CASTAGLAQFF
TRBJ1-4,TRBV30,CAWSVPPNGEKLFF
TRBJ1-6,TRBV6-1,CASSGGQVAHTLHF
TRBJ2-3,TRBV27,CASSMGLAKGTDTQYF
TRBJ2-6,TRBV19,CASTQGATSGANVLTF
TRBJ2-4,TRBV2,CASTEGLAGGLAKNIQYF
TRBJ1-5,TRBV28,CASSLRTGLYSNQPQHF
TRBJ2-7,TRBV5-8,CASSFQGPGEQYF
TRBJ2-1,TRBV7-6,CASSLVTSPTGLAVNNEQFF
TRBJ2-1,TRBV4-2,CASSQVTGTSEQFF
TRBJ2-7,TRBV27,CASSSSGSSYEQYF
TRBJ1-1,TRBV19,CALHWHGGEYEAFF
TRBJ1-1,TRBV7-9,CASSSDRDRGNTEAFF
TRBJ2-1,TRBV10-3,CAISPPGGTYNEQFF
TRBJ2-1,TRBV5-4,CATSTGTYNEQFF
TRBJ1-5,TRBV6-1,CASSPGQDNQPQHF
TRBJ1-1,TRBV6-5,CASTPRQGHTEAFF
TRBJ2-2,TRBV9,CASSVGTSGNAGELFF
TRBJ1-1,TRBV7-2,CASSSGQGMNTEAFF
TRBJ2-7,TRBV7-9,CASSSRDRVYEQYF
TRBJ2-7,TRBV2,CASREGTGALYEQYF
TRBJ2-7,TRBV6-5,CASSYSRGGSYEQYF
TRBJ1-1,TRBV29-1,CSVLPGAMNTEAFF
TRBJ1-2,TRBV5-1,CASSLTGTGYGYTF
TRBJ2-3,TRBV11-2,CASSDRDRVTDTQYF
TRBJ2-1,TRBV5-8,CASSLGGGRYNEQFF
TRBJ2-3,TRBV7-2,CASSLVSGILTDTQYF